Listed below are T cell receptor beta chains from one sample, sequenced in a study of blood T cell repertoires in COVID-19. Using immunoSEQ multiplex PCR, the repertoire was profiled, and TCRdb retains in-frame clones only, with some absent. The data contain more than 110,000 clones, 70% to 85% of them singletons. The sample consisted of peripheral blood. Source of these receptors: a man aged 60 to 75 with acute or convalescent COVID-19. CDR3s include the opening cysteine and the closing phenylalanine or tryptophan. The D gene is left open where the match is weak. Part of the rows lack a size; the others show once, few, many or a class for expanded clones.

cdr3_nt: TGTGCCAGCAGGGGCGGCAGGGCCACTGAAGCTTTCTTT
cdr3_aa: CASRGGRATEAFF
clone_size: .
d_call: .
v_call: TRBV12-3/TRBV12-4
j_call: TRBJ1-1

cdr3_nt: TGTGCCAGCAGCGCCCAGGGGGGCTTCGGCGAGCAGTACTTC
cdr3_aa: CASSAQGGFGEQYF
clone_size: .
d_call: .
v_call: TRBV2
j_call: TRBJ2-7

cdr3_nt: TGCAGCGTTCTTACAGGGGTGGACATTCAGTACTTC
cdr3_aa: CSVLTGVDIQYF
clone_size: .
d_call: TRBD1
v_call: TRBV29-1
j_call: TRBJ2-4

cdr3_nt: TGTGCCAGCAGTCGAGTGACTTACGAGCAGTACTTC
cdr3_aa: CASSRVTYEQYF
clone_size: .
d_call: .
v_call: TRBV2
j_call: TRBJ2-7

cdr3_nt: TGTGCCAGCACGGACAGGGAAAACTATGGCTACACCTTC
cdr3_aa: CASTDRENYGYTF
clone_size: .
d_call: TRBD1
v_call: TRBV18
j_call: TRBJ1-2

cdr3_nt: TGCGCCAGCAGCTTGGAAGGGGTCGGTTCACCCCTCCACTTT
cdr3_aa: CASSLEGVGSPLHF
clone_size: few
d_call: .
v_call: TRBV5-1
j_call: TRBJ1-6

cdr3_nt: TGTGCCAGCAGTTTGGGCAGGCCCTATGGCTACACCTTC
cdr3_aa: CASSLGRPYGYTF
clone_size: few
d_call: .
v_call: TRBV28
j_call: TRBJ1-2

cdr3_nt: TGTGCCAGCTCACCACCGGCAGGGAAGAATGAAAAACTGTTTTTT
cdr3_aa: CASSPPAGKNEKLFF
clone_size: .
d_call: .
v_call: TRBV18
j_call: TRBJ1-4

cdr3_nt: TGTGCCAGCAGCTGGACAGAGTATCAGCCCCAGCATTTT
cdr3_aa: CASSWTEYQPQHF
clone_size: .
d_call: .
v_call: TRBV7-9
j_call: TRBJ1-5

cdr3_nt: TGTGCCAGCAGCCGCGGACAGGGAAGAACTGAAGCTTTCTTT
cdr3_aa: CASSRGQGRTEAFF
clone_size: once
d_call: TRBD1
v_call: TRBV3-1/TRBV3-2
j_call: TRBJ1-1

cdr3_nt: TGTGCCAGCAGCTTAAGGGAGACCCGGGCGCCGAATGGCTACACCTTC
cdr3_aa: CASSLRETRAPNGYTF
clone_size: .
d_call: .
v_call: TRBV7-2
j_call: TRBJ1-2

cdr3_nt: TGCAGCGTTGAAGGGGGACAGTTGAGCTCCTACAATGAGCAGTTCTTC
cdr3_aa: CSVEGGQLSSYNEQFF
clone_size: .
d_call: TRBD1
v_call: TRBV29-1
j_call: TRBJ2-1

cdr3_nt: TGTGCCAGCAGCCACCAAGGAGTCGCGGCGTCCGGGGGCGAGCAGTACTTC
cdr3_aa: CASSHQGVAASGGEQYF
clone_size: few
d_call: .
v_call: TRBV3-1/TRBV3-2
j_call: TRBJ2-7

cdr3_nt: TGTGCCAGCAGTGTTTCGGGTTCGAGTGAGCAGTTCTTC
cdr3_aa: CASSVSGSSEQFF
clone_size: .
d_call: .
v_call: TRBV9
j_call: TRBJ2-1

cdr3_nt: TGTGCCAGCAGCCTTGTGTACTATGGCTACACCTTC
cdr3_aa: CASSLVYYGYTF
clone_size: .
d_call: .
v_call: TRBV13
j_call: TRBJ1-2

cdr3_nt: TGTGCCAGCAGCTTAGAGTTACATTACAATGAGCAGTTCTTC
cdr3_aa: CASSLELHYNEQFF
clone_size: .
d_call: .
v_call: TRBV7-2
j_call: TRBJ2-1

cdr3_nt: TGTGCCTGGAGGATAGGCAGGGATAATTCACCCCTCCACTTT
cdr3_aa: CAWRIGRDNSPLHF
clone_size: .
d_call: .
v_call: TRBV30
j_call: TRBJ1-6

cdr3_nt: TGCGCCAGCAGCATCGAGACTAGCGGGAGGTTCGAGCAGTACTTC
cdr3_aa: CASSIETSGRFEQYF
clone_size: .
d_call: TRBD2
v_call: TRBV5-1
j_call: TRBJ2-7

cdr3_nt: TGTGCCAGCAGCTTGGGAGTTATTGCGCCCCAGCATTTT
cdr3_aa: CASSLGVIAPQHF
clone_size: few
d_call: .
v_call: TRBV5-6
j_call: TRBJ1-5

cdr3_nt: TGCGCCAGCAGCCAAGATTCTCGGGGAAGTCAGCCCCAGCATTTT
cdr3_aa: CASSQDSRGSQPQHF
clone_size: once
d_call: .
v_call: TRBV4-1
j_call: TRBJ1-5

cdr3_nt: TGCAGCGTTGGCAGGGGGCCTGGCACCGGGGAGCTGTTTTTT
cdr3_aa: CSVGRGPGTGELFF
clone_size: .
d_call: TRBD1
v_call: TRBV29-1
j_call: TRBJ2-2

cdr3_nt: TGCAGTGCCCTCCTAAACGGGGAGCTGTTTTTT
cdr3_aa: CSALLNGELFF
clone_size: few
d_call: .
v_call: TRBV20-1
j_call: TRBJ2-2

cdr3_nt: TGTGCCAGCACCCTCACGGCGGGAGGCACAGATACGCAGTATTTT
cdr3_aa: CASTLTAGGTDTQYF
clone_size: .
d_call: TRBD2
v_call: TRBV7-2
j_call: TRBJ2-3

cdr3_nt: TGTGCCAGCAGGATGGACACAACTAACTATGGCTACACCTTC
cdr3_aa: CASRMDTTNYGYTF
clone_size: .
d_call: .
v_call: TRBV2
j_call: TRBJ1-2

cdr3_nt: TGCGCCAGCAGCCAAGCCTGGTCTCCCCGGGTCCTTAATGAAAAACTGTTTTTT
cdr3_aa: CASSQAWSPRVLNEKLFF
clone_size: .
d_call: .
v_call: TRBV4-3
j_call: TRBJ1-4

cdr3_nt: TGTGCCAGCTCACTCTCTCCTAGCGGGAGTAACACAGATACGCAGTATTTT
cdr3_aa: CASSLSPSGSNTDTQYF
clone_size: .
d_call: TRBD2
v_call: TRBV18
j_call: TRBJ2-3

cdr3_nt: TGTGCCAGTAGTATATCCCGCGCGAGGGGGCAGCCCCAGCATTTT
cdr3_aa: CASSISRARGQPQHF
clone_size: .
d_call: .
v_call: TRBV19
j_call: TRBJ1-5

cdr3_nt: TGTGCCAGCAGTGACGGAGGACTAGTCGGGGAGACCCAGTACTTC
cdr3_aa: CASSDGGLVGETQYF
clone_size: .
d_call: TRBD2
v_call: TRBV2
j_call: TRBJ2-5

cdr3_nt: TGCACCAGCAGCCAAGAAGGAACCGGGACTAGCGCTCGCGAGCAGTACTTC
cdr3_aa: CTSSQEGTGTSAREQYF
clone_size: .
d_call: .
v_call: TRBV1
j_call: TRBJ2-7

cdr3_nt: TGTGCCAGCAGTTACAGGCGGGACTGGAACATTCAGTACTTC
cdr3_aa: CASSYRRDWNIQYF
clone_size: .
d_call: .
v_call: TRBV6-2/TRBV6-3
j_call: TRBJ2-4

cdr3_nt: TGCGCCAGCAGCTTGGAGGGACAGTACGAGCAGTACTTC
cdr3_aa: CASSLEGQYEQYF
clone_size: .
d_call: TRBD1
v_call: TRBV5-1
j_call: TRBJ2-7

cdr3_nt: TGCGCCAGCAGCCCGGACACCGCCTACGAGCAGTACTTC
cdr3_aa: CASSPDTAYEQYF
clone_size: .
d_call: .
v_call: TRBV5-1
j_call: TRBJ2-7

cdr3_nt: TGTGCCAGTAGTGGGGACAACAATCAGCCCCAGCATTTT
cdr3_aa: CASSGDNNQPQHF
clone_size: once
d_call: .
v_call: TRBV19
j_call: TRBJ1-5

cdr3_nt: TGTGCCAGCAGTAGGGAGGTTAACGCCGGGGAGCTGTTTTTT
cdr3_aa: CASSREVNAGELFF
clone_size: .
d_call: .
v_call: TRBV11-2
j_call: TRBJ2-2

cdr3_nt: TGTGCCAGCAGCCAAGATCACCAAGAATCAGTTCAGCATTTT
cdr3_aa: CASSQDHQESVQHF
clone_size: once
d_call: .
v_call: TRBV4-2
j_call: TRBJ1-5

cdr3_nt: TGCGCCAGCAGCCAAGCGCGGGACACAGATACGCAGTATTTT
cdr3_aa: CASSQARDTDTQYF
clone_size: .
d_call: .
v_call: TRBV4-1
j_call: TRBJ2-3

cdr3_nt: TGTGCCTGGAGTTCACAGGGTCGGAACACCGGGGAGCTGTTTTTT
cdr3_aa: CAWSSQGRNTGELFF
clone_size: .
d_call: .
v_call: TRBV30
j_call: TRBJ2-2

cdr3_nt: TGTGCCAGCAGCCTCCAGACAGGGATGGGGCGCGCGCCCAATGAGCAGTTCTTC
cdr3_aa: CASSLQTGMGRAPNEQFF
clone_size: .
d_call: TRBD1
v_call: TRBV4-2
j_call: TRBJ2-1

cdr3_nt: TGTGCCAGCAGCATGGGGGGCGCTCGAGGAAACACCATATATTTT
cdr3_aa: CASSMGGARGNTIYF
clone_size: .
d_call: .
v_call: TRBV5-4
j_call: TRBJ1-3

cdr3_nt: TGTGCCAGCAGCTTGTCTCGGGAGGGCCTCTACGAGCAGTACTTC
cdr3_aa: CASSLSREGLYEQYF
clone_size: .
d_call: TRBD2
v_call: TRBV5-5
j_call: TRBJ2-7

cdr3_nt: TGTGCCAGCAGCCAACCGGGGATCAATGAGCAGTTCTTC
cdr3_aa: CASSQPGINEQFF
clone_size: .
d_call: .
v_call: TRBV3-1/TRBV3-2
j_call: TRBJ2-1

cdr3_nt: TGCGCCAGCAGCGTCGGACAGGGGACTGAAAAACTGTTTTTT
cdr3_aa: CASSVGQGTEKLFF
clone_size: once
d_call: TRBD1
v_call: TRBV5-1
j_call: TRBJ1-4

cdr3_nt: TGTGCCAGTAGTATTTCGGGGGATGCCTATGGCTACACCTTC
cdr3_aa: CASSISGDAYGYTF
clone_size: .
d_call: .
v_call: TRBV19
j_call: TRBJ1-2

cdr3_nt: TGTGCCAGCTCACCGACTAGGGATGAGCAGTTCTTC
cdr3_aa: CASSPTRDEQFF
clone_size: .
d_call: .
v_call: TRBV18
j_call: TRBJ2-1

cdr3_nt: TGTGCCAGCAGGAAGGGGGACAGGTATAGAACCGGGGAGCTGTTTTTT
cdr3_aa: CASRKGDRYRTGELFF
clone_size: .
d_call: TRBD1
v_call: TRBV27
j_call: TRBJ2-2

cdr3_nt: TGTGCCAGTAGTATTGGGACAGGCCCCTTGAACACTGAAGCTTTCTTT
cdr3_aa: CASSIGTGPLNTEAFF
clone_size: .
d_call: TRBD1
v_call: TRBV19
j_call: TRBJ1-1

cdr3_nt: TGTGCCACCAGCAGACGGACAGGGGGGTATAATTCACCCCTCCACTTT
cdr3_aa: CATSRRTGGYNSPLHF
clone_size: few
d_call: TRBD1
v_call: TRBV15
j_call: TRBJ1-6

cdr3_nt: TGCGCCAGCAGCTTGGCGGGACTCACTGAAGCTTTCTTT
cdr3_aa: CASSLAGLTEAFF
clone_size: .
d_call: .
v_call: TRBV5-1
j_call: TRBJ1-1

cdr3_nt: TGTGCCAGCAGCCCAACGACCCGACGAGGGAACACCGGGGAGCTGTTTTTT
cdr3_aa: CASSPTTRRGNTGELFF
clone_size: .
d_call: .
v_call: TRBV7-9
j_call: TRBJ2-2

cdr3_nt: TGTGCCAGCAGTTACAGGGGGCTTGACACAGATACGCAGTATTTT
cdr3_aa: CASSYRGLDTDTQYF
clone_size: .
d_call: TRBD1
v_call: TRBV2
j_call: TRBJ2-3

cdr3_nt: TGTGCCAGCAGCCCAGAAGGGGGGGCGGATCTAGCCAAAAACATTCAGTACTTC
cdr3_aa: CASSPEGGADLAKNIQYF
clone_size: .
d_call: .
v_call: TRBV7-2
j_call: TRBJ2-4

cdr3_nt: TGTGCCAGCAGCTTTCCGGGTAGTGGCTACACCTTC
cdr3_aa: CASSFPGSGYTF
clone_size: .
d_call: .
v_call: TRBV7-2
j_call: TRBJ1-2